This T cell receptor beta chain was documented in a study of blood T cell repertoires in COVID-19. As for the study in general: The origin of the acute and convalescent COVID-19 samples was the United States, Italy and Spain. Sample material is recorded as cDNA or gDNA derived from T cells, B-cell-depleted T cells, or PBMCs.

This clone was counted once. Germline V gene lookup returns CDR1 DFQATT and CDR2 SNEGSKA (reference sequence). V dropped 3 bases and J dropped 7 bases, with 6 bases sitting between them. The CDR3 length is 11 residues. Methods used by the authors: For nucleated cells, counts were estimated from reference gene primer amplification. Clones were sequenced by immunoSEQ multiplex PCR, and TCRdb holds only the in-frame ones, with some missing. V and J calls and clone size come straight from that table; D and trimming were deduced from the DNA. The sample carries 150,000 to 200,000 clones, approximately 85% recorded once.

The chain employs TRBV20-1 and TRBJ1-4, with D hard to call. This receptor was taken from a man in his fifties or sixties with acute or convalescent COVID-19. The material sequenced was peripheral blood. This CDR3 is CSARYSEKLFF. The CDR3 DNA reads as TGCAGTGCTAGGTACAGTGAAAAACTGTTTTTT.